This TCR beta chain was recorded in a study of T-cell reconstitution after alpha-beta-depleted transplantation in children. The CDR3 length is 15 residues. With V trimmed by 4 bases and J by 5 bases, 12 bases remained unmatched. Per germline, CDR1 SGHDT and CDR2 YYEEEE. Unique molecular identifiers were incorporated during preparation of the TCRbeta library. Each CDR3 protein gets one entry after TCRdb re-called the PCR reads with MiXCR. The sample has fewer than 90,000 distinct CDR3 sequences; 6% to 8.5% are singletons. Specimen: PBMCs from the stem cell graft donor, collected from the stem cell graft. This clonotype originated in a human donor who donated a stem cell graft to a child with acute lymphoblastic leukemia. The chain couples TRBV5-6 to TRBJ2-7, with 7 bases fitting TRBD1. CDR3 nucleotide sequence: TGTGCCAGCAGCCAATTTATTACAGGGGTCAACGAGCAGTACTTC. It encodes CASSQFITGVNEQYF.